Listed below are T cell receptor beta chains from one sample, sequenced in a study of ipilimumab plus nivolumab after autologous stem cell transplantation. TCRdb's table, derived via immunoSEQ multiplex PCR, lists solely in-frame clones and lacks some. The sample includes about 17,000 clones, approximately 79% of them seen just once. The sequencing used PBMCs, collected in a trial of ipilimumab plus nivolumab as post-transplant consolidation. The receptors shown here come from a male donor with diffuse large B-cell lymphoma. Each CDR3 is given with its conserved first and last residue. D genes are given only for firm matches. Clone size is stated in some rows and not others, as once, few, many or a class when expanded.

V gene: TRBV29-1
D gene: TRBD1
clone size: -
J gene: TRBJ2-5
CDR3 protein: CSVAEGTGEETQYF
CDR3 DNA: TGCAGCGTTGCAGAAGGGACAGGGGAAGAGACCCAGTACTTC

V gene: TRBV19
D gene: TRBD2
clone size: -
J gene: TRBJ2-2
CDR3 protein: CASSPLAASGNTGELFF
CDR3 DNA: TGTGCCAGTAGTCCGCTCGCGGCTAGCGGGAACACCGGGGAGCTGTTTTTT

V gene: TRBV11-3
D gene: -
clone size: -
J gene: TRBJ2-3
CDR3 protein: CASSLEADTQYF
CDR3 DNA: TGTGCCAGCAGCTTAGAGGCGGATACGCAGTATTTT

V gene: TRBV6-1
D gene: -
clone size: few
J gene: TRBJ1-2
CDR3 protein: CASSDWQVKGYTF
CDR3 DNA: TGTGCCAGCAGTGATTGGCAGGTCAAGGGCTACACCTTC

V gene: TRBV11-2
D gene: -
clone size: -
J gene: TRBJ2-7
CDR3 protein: CASSLGPDLLNEQYF
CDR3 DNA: TGTGCCAGCAGCTTAGGCCCAGACCTGCTCAACGAGCAGTACTTC

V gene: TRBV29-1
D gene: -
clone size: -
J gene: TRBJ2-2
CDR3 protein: CSVDGTNTGELFF
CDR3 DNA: TGCAGCGTTGACGGCACCAACACCGGGGAGCTGTTTTTT

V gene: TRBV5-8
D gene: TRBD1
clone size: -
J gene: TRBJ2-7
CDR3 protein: CASSVGQGWATYEQYF
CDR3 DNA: TGTGCCAGCAGCGTGGGACAGGGATGGGCAACCTACGAGCAGTACTTC

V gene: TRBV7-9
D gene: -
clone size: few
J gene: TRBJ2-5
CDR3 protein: CASSLSGETQYF
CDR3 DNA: TGTGCCAGCAGCTTATCGGGGGAGACCCAGTACTTC

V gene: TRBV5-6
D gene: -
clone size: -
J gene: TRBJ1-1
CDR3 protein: CASSLVARDVAEAFF
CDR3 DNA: TGTGCCAGCAGCTTGGTGGCCAGGGATGTCGCTGAAGCTTTCTTT

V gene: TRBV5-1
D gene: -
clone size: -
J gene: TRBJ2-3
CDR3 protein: CASSLGLITDTQYF
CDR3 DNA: TGCGCCAGCAGCCTAGGACTAATCACAGATACGCAGTATTTT

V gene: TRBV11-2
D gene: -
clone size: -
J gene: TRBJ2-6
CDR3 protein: CASSCKQQSRANVLTF
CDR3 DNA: TGTGCCAGCAGCTGCAAGCAACAAAGTCGGGCCAACGTCCTGACTTTC

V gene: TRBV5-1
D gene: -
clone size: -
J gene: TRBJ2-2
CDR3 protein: CASSSTPLVNTGELFF
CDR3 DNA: TGCGCCAGCAGCTCCACACCCCTCGTTAACACCGGGGAGCTGTTTTTT

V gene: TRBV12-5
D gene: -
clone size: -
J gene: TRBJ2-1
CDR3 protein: CASGLVQGGEQFF
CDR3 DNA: TGTGCTAGTGGTTTGGTACAGGGAGGTGAGCAGTTCTTC

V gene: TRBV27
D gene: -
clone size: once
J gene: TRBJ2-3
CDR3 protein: CASSLAGTDTQYF
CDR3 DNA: TGTGCCAGCAGTTTGGCGGGAACAGATACGCAGTATTTT

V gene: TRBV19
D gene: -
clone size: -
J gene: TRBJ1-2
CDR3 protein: CASSQARDYGYTF
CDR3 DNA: TGTGCCAGTTCCCAGGCCAGGGACTATGGCTACACCTTC

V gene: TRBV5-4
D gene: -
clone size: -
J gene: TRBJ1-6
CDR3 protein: CASSLETQHGALHF
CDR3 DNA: TGTGCCAGCAGCTTGGAGACGCAGCATGGAGCCCTCCACTTT

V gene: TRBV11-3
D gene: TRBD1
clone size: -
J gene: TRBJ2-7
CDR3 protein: CASSLAGQGPYEQYF
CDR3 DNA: TGTGCCAGCAGCTTAGCAGGACAGGGGCCCTACGAGCAGTACTTC

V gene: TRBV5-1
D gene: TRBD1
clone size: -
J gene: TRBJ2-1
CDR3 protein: CASSLVDRERYEQFF
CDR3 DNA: TGCGCCAGCAGCTTGGTAGACAGGGAGAGGTATGAGCAGTTCTTC

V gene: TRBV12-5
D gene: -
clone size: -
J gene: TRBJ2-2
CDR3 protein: CASGLVTGTDTGELFF
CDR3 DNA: TGTGCTAGTGGTTTGGTTACAGGGACCGACACCGGGGAGCTGTTTTTT

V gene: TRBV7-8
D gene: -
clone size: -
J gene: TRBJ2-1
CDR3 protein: CASSLALEALHYNEQFF
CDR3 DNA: TGTGCCAGCAGCTTAGCGCTAGAGGCTCTCCACTACAATGAGCAGTTCTTC

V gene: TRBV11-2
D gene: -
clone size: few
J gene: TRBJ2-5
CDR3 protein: CASSLSGADQETQYF
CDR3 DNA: TGTGCCAGCAGCTTGAGTGGAGCAGATCAAGAGACCCAGTACTTC

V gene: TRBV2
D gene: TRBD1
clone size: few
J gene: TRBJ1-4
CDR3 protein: CASRTGVDEKLFF
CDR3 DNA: TGTGCCAGCCGGACAGGTGTTGATGAAAAACTGTTTTTT

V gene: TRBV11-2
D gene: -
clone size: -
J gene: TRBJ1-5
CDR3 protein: CASSPRTDSNQPQHF
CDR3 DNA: TGTGCCAGCAGCCCCCGGACGGATAGCAATCAGCCCCAGCATTTT

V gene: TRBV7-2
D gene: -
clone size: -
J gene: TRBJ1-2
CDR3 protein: CASSLVKGAGNYGYTF
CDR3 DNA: TGTGCCAGCAGCTTAGTTAAAGGGGCGGGGAACTATGGCTACACCTTC

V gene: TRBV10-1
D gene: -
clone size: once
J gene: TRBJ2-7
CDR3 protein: CASSEGGAGSYEQYF
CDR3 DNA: TGCGCCAGCAGTGAGGGGGGCGCCGGTTCCTACGAGCAGTACTTC

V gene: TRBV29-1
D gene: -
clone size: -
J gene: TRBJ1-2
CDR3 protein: CSVEVWGGYTF
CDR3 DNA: TGCAGCGTTGAAGTGTGGGGCGGCTACACCTTC

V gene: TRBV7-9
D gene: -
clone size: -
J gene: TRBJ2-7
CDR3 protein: CASSPSGSYEQYF
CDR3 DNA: TGTGCCAGCAGCCCCAGTGGGTCCTACGAGCAGTACTTC

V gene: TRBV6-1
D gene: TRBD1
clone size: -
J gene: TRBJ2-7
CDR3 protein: CASSMDRGTYEQYF
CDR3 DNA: TGTGCCAGCAGTATGGACAGGGGGACCTACGAGCAGTACTTC

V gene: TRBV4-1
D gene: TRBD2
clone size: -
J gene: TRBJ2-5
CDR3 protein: CASSPAVSSGAGETQYF
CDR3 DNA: TGCGCCAGCAGCCCCGCCGTGTCTAGCGGGGCCGGCGAGACCCAGTACTTC

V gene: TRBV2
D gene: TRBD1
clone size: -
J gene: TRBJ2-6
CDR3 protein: CASSVGQGLTGANVLTF
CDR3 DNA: TGTGCCAGCAGTGTTGGACAGGGGCTTACCGGGGCCAACGTCCTGACTTTC

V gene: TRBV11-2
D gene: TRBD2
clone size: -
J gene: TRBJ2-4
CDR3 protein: CASSTRLAAKNIQYF
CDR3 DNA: TGTGCCAGCAGCACTCGACTAGCGGCTAAAAACATTCAGTACTTC

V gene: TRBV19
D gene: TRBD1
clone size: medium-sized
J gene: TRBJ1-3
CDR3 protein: CASMGQGDTIYF
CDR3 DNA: TGTGCCAGTATGGGACAGGGGGACACCATATATTTT

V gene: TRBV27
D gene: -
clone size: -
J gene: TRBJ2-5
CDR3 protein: CASSPGWGEGETQYF
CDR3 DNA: TGTGCCAGCAGCCCTGGGTGGGGTGAGGGAGAGACCCAGTACTTC

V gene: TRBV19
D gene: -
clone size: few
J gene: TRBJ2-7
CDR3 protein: CASSMQGFGEQYF
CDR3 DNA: TGTGCCAGTAGTATGCAGGGTTTCGGCGAGCAGTACTTC

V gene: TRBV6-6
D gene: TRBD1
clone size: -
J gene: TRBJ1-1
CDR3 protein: CASRVPGQEAFF
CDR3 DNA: TGTGCCAGCAGAGTACCGGGACAGGAAGCTTTCTTT

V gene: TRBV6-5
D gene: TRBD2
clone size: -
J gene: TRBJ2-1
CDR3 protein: CASSYAGVNEQFF
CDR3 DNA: TGTGCCAGCAGTTACGCGGGAGTAAATGAGCAGTTCTTC

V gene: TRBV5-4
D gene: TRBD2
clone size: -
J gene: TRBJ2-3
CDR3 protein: CASSYDRTSGRFADTQYF
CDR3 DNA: TGTGCCAGCAGCTATGATAGGACTAGCGGGAGGTTCGCAGATACGCAGTATTTT

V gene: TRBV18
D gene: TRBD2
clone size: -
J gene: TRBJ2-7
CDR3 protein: CASSLGTSGVVSYEQYF
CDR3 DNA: TGTGCCAGCTCACTGGGGACTAGCGGGGTTGTCTCCTACGAGCAGTACTTC

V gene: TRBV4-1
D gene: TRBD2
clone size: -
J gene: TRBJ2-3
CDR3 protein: CASSPLSSGGSDTQYF
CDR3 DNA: TGCGCCAGCAGCCCATTATCGAGCGGGGGGTCAGATACGCAGTATTTT

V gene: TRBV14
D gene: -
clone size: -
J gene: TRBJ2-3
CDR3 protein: CASSRGRADTQYF
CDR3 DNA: TGTGCCAGCAGCCGCGGACGGGCAGATACGCAGTATTTT

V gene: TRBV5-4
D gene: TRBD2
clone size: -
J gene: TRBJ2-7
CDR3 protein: CASSLFLAGRFSYEQYF
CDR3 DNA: TGTGCCAGCAGCTTGTTTCTAGCGGGGCGATTCTCCTACGAGCAGTACTTC

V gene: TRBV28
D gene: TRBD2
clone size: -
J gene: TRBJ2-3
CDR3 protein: CASSSVVAGKTDTQYF
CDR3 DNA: TGTGCCAGCAGTTCCGTAGTAGCGGGGAAAACAGATACGCAGTATTTT

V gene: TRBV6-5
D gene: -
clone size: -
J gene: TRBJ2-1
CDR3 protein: CASSYSSGVEQFF
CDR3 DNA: TGTGCCAGCAGTTACTCTTCGGGGGTTGAGCAGTTCTTC

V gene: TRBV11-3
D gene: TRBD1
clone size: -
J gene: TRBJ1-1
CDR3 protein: CASSFDRVNTEAFF
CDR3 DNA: TGTGCCAGCAGCTTCGACAGGGTGAACACTGAAGCTTTCTTT

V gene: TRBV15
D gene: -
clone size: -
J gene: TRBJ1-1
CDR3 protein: CATSRLVAEISEAFF
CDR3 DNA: TGTGCCACCAGCAGGCTCGTGGCAGAGATATCTGAAGCTTTCTTT

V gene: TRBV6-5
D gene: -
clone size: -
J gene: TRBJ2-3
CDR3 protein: CASRTIKSSTDTQYF
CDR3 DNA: TGTGCCAGCCGAACCATCAAATCTAGCACAGATACGCAGTATTTT

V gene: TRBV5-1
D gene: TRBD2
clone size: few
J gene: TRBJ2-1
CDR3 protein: CASYSGEGGNNEQFF
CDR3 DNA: TGCGCCAGTTATAGCGGGGAGGGTGGGAACAATGAGCAGTTCTTC

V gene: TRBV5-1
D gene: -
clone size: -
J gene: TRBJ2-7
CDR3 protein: CASSSGRTPYEQYF
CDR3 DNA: TGCGCCAGCAGCTCGGGACGGACTCCCTACGAGCAGTACTTC

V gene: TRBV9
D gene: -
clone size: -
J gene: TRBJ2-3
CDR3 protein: CASSVGSIADTQYF
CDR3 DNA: TGTGCCAGCAGCGTAGGCTCGATCGCAGATACGCAGTATTTT

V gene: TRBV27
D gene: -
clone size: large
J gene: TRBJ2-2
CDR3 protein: CASSFSSVAGELFF
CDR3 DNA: TGTGCCAGCAGTTTCTCTAGCGTCGCCGGGGAGCTGTTTTTT

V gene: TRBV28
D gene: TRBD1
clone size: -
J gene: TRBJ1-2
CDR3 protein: CATTNRQGANTF
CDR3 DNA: TGTGCCACTACAAACAGACAGGGGGCGAACACCTTC